This entry lists 4 T cell receptor beta chains sequenced from one sample in a study of blood T cell repertoires in COVID-19. Sequencing used immunoSEQ multiplex PCR; TCRdb keeps in-frame clones, though not all of them. The sample shows 55,000 to 90,000 clones, more than 85% of them seen only once. The sequenced material came from peripheral blood. The receptors stem from a man between 65 and 80 years old with active COVID-19.

V usage is TRBV3-1 (or the pseudogene TRBV3-2) and J usage is TRBJ1-5, with 8 bases aligning to TRBD1. The V segment lost 5 bases and the J segment 6 bases; nucleotides outside the gene matches: 6. The CDR3 loop spans 14 amino acids. The V gene's germline CDR1 is LGHDT and CDR2 YNNKEL (reference sequence). The chain's CDR3 is CASSSQTGAQPQHF. CDR3 coding DNA: TGTGCCAGCAGCAGTCAGACAGGGGCTCAGCCCCAGCATTTT.

The J gene is TRBJ2-7, the V gene TRBV5-1, with 8 bases identical to TRBD2. The CDR3 is 14 amino acids. Germline V lookup: CDR1 SGHRS, CDR2 YFSETQ. V shed 7 bases and J 2 bases; nucleotides not matched to a gene: 8. For the CDR3, the DNA is TGCGCCAGCCGGGGGGGGACACCCCCCTACGAGCAGTACTTC. It codes for CASRGGTPPYEQYF.

The chain uses TRBV18 and TRBJ2-2; possibly TRBD1 for D (6 bases). Trimming removed 4 bases from V and 5 bases from J, with 8 bases in between. The germline V gene has CDR1 KGHSH and CDR2 LQKENI. CDR3 length: 13 amino acids. CDR3 protein: CASSLQGTGELFF. The CDR3 nucleotides read TGTGCCAGCTCACTCCAGGGGACCGGGGAGCTGTTTTTT.

This chain joins TRBV5-1 and TRBJ2-1; perhaps TRBD2 as D (6 bases). Germline values: CDR1 SGHRS, CDR2 YFSETQ. The CDR3 is 14 amino acids. Trimming took off 0 bases at V and 7 bases at J, with 11 bases between the two ends. CDR3 DNA sequence: TGCGCCAGCAGCTTGGGCCCACGGGGGAATGAGCAGTTCTTC. It codes for CASSLGPRGNEQFF.